These 25 T cell receptor beta chains were sequenced from one sample in a study of cytomegalovirus exposure and HLA in healthy donors (TCRdb year 2017). Libraries were constructed by the immunoSEQ multiplex PCR assay. For the multiplex PCR, a mixture combining 60 forward primers for TCR Vbeta segments and 13 reverse primers for TCR Jbeta segments was used. Drawn from immuneACCESS, this table holds only the in-frame rearrangements with V and J called that TCRdb kept. Clones are partly lost; checked studies trace under half to an unresolved V gene and leave the rest unexplained. This sample is represented by fewer than 200,000 clones; around 84% of them were singletons. The ten largest clones capture 1.2% of the sample. The specimen was PBMCs. The receptors originated from a girl aged 2-10 years in good health and CMV-seropositive.

The V and J genes are TRBV29-1 and TRBJ2-1; no reliable D call. The length of the CDR3 is 11 residues. Germline V gene sequence: CDR1 SQVTM, CDR2 ANQGSEA. Trimming took off 3 bases at V and 4 bases at J, with 4 bases between the two ends. The CDR3 DNA sequence: TGCAGCGTTGACCTTTACAATGAGCAGTTCTTC. Translated: CSVDLYNEQFF.

The chain is built from TRBV27 and TRBJ1-2; D is ambiguous. V was cut by 5 bases and J by 5 bases, with 3 bases left in between. Germline-derived CDR1 and CDR2 are MNHEY and SMNVEV (reference sequence). The length of the CDR3 is 10 residues. This chain's CDR3 is CASSTYGYTF. CDR3 sequence (DNA): TGTGCCAGCAGTACTTATGGCTACACCTTC.

The rearrangement joins TRBV9 to TRBJ2-1, with 9 bases aligning to TRBD2. The J segment lost 4 bases and the V segment lost 0 bases, leaving 2 bases of the junction unmatched. This CDR3 region has 15 residues. Looked up from germline, CDR1 is SGDLS and CDR2 is YYNGEE. This CDR3 is CASSVGLAGYNEQFF. The DNA for the CDR3 is TGTGCCAGCAGCGTAGGGCTAGCGGGGTACAATGAGCAGTTCTTC. The full variable domain, completed using reference TRBV9 and TRBJ2-1, is DSGVTQTPKHLITATGQRVTLRCSPRSGDLSVYWYQQSLDQGLQFLIQYYNGEERAKGNILERFSAQQFPDLHSELNLSSLELGDSALYFCASSVGLAGYNEQFFGPGTRLTVL.

The chain joins TRBV2 to TRBJ2-1; D perhaps matches TRBD2 (5 bases). The CDR3 runs to 11 residues. V dropped 8 bases and J dropped 9 bases, with 11 bases sitting between them. Looked up from germline, CDR1 is SNHLY and CDR2 is FYNNEI. CDR3 DNA sequence: TGTGCCAGCCCAAAAGAGGGTGAGCAGTTCTTC. It is translated as CASPKEGEQFF.

The chain links TRBV9 to TRBJ1-1, with D uncertain. The CDR3 contains 13 residues. Trimming took off 4 bases at V and 7 bases at J, with 14 bases between the two ends. The germline V gene encodes CDR1 SGDLS and CDR2 YYNGEE. The CDR3 DNA follows: TGTGCCAGCAGCCCCCGGGGTCAGAGTGAAGCTTTCTTT. Protein: CASSPRGQSEAFF.

This chain links TRBV2 with TRBJ1-1; weak D call: TRBD1 (5 bases). With 5 bases removed from V and 4 bases from J, the gap between germline ends came to 17 bases. Looked up from germline, CDR1 is SNHLY and CDR2 is FYNNEI. The CDR3 has 15 residues. The CDR3 DNA is TGTGCCAGCAGTCCCGGTGGGGTTGGGGCCACTGAAGCTTTCTTT. This codes for CASSPGGVGATEAFF.

The table lists this clone with a count of one. The chain uses TRBV29-1 and TRBJ2-5, with 7 nucleotides matching TRBD2. The DNA end is a closer match to TRBJ2-7, so the J assignment may be wrong. The CDR3 is made up of 13 amino acids. Germline V gene lookup returns CDR1 SQVTM and CDR2 ANQGSEA. The CDR3: CSVDGRDSYEQYF. As DNA, the CDR3 is TGCAGCGTTGATGGGAGGGACTCCTACGAGCAGTACTTC.

This chain uses TRBV5-1 with TRBJ2-1; 10 bases are shared with TRBD2. CDR1 and CDR2 from the germline V gene are SGHRS and YFSETQ. The CDR3 is 18 residues long. Unmatched junction bases numbered 10, after V lost 4 bases and J lost 0 bases. This CDR3 reads CASSHRTSGESSYNEQFF. CDR3 in DNA: TGCGCCAGCAGCCACCGGACTAGCGGAGAGAGCTCCTACAATGAGCAGTTCTTC. Full variable domain (missing parts from reference TRBV5-1 and TRBJ2-1): KAGVTQTPRYLIKTRGQQVTLSCSPISGHRSVSWYQQTPGQGLQFLFEYFSETQRNKGNFPGRFSGRQFSNSRSEMNVSTLELGDSALYLCASSHRTSGESSYNEQFFGPGTRLTVL.

The chain links TRBV12-5 to TRBJ2-1, with 12 bases that match TRBD2. Germline V gene sequence: CDR1 LGHNT, CDR2 FRNRAP. J lost 6 bases, V lost 3 bases, and 6 bases had no gene match. This CDR3 spans 16 amino acids. CDR3 sequence reads: CASGFMTSGSSNEQFF. CDR3 DNA: TGTGCTAGTGGTTTTATGACTAGCGGGAGCAGCAATGAGCAGTTCTTC.

This chain uses TRBV5-4 with TRBJ2-1; tentative D call: TRBD1 (5 bases). The CDR3 spans 12 residues. Germline V lookup: CDR1 SGHNT, CDR2 YYREEE (reference sequence). Trimming pared 4 bases from V and 9 bases from J, leaving 11 bases between. CDR3 sequence: CASSPWQGEQFF. The CDR3 region has the DNA TGTGCCAGCAGCCCGTGGCAGGGTGAGCAGTTCTTC. Together with reference TRBV5-4 and TRBJ2-1, the CDR3 gives the full variable domain: ETGVTQSPTHLIKTRGQQVTLRCSSQSGHNTVSWYQQALGQGPQFIFQYYREEENGRGNFPPRFSGLQFPNYSSELNVNALELDDSALYLCASSPWQGEQFFGPGTRLTVL.

This clone was found a few times. The rearrangement links TRBV4-2 to TRBJ2-7, with D possibly being TRBD2 (5 bases). Trimming took 4 bases from V and 3 from J, leaving 10 bases between them. Per germline, CDR1 LGHNA and CDR2 YNFKEQ. This CDR3 has 13 residues. CDR3 protein: CASSPLGSYEQYF. Here the CDR3 DNA reads TGTGCCAGCAGCCCTTTGGGGAGCTACGAGCAGTACTTC.

The chain uses TRBV5-8 and TRBJ1-1; TRBD1 is a possible D gene (6 bases). Germline loops: CDR1 SGHTS, CDR2 YDEGEE. The CDR3 has 13 amino acids. Trimming pared 5 bases from V and 1 base from J, leaving 9 bases between. CDR3 residues: CASRTRGNTEAFF. The DNA of the CDR3 is TGTGCCAGCAGGACCAGGGGGAACACTGAAGCTTTCTTT.

J is TRBJ2-7 and V is TRBV2; 10 bases map to TRBD2. J was trimmed by 4 bases and V by 5 bases; bases with no gene match: 5. Germline CDR1 reads SNHLY; CDR2 reads FYNNEI. The CDR3 is 14 amino acids. The CDR3 loop is CASSLAGVVYEQYF. Written as DNA, the CDR3 is TGTGCCAGCAGTCTAGCGGGGGTCGTTTACGAGCAGTACTTC.

The chain is built from TRBV6-1 and TRBJ2-1; tentative D call: TRBD2 (5 bases). The germline gives CDR1 MNHNS, CDR2 SASEGT. CDR3 length equals 16 residues. Trimming pared 2 bases from V and 5 bases from J, leaving 16 bases between. CDR3: CASSEIPAGMDNEQFF. The CDR3 DNA is TGTGCCAGCAGTGAAATCCCCGCGGGCATGGACAATGAGCAGTTCTTC.

This clone was picked up a small number of times. The CDR3 sequence is CASRGLGGNTEAFF. Here the CDR3 DNA reads TGTGCCAGCCGGGGATTGGGGGGGAACACTGAAGCTTTCTTT. The chain uses TRBV2 and TRBJ1-1, with D possibly being TRBD1 (5 bases). V lost 8 bases and J lost 1, with 14 bases in between. The germline gives CDR1 SNHLY, CDR2 FYNNEI. CDR3 length equals 14 residues.

This chain links TRBV19 with TRBJ2-7; weak D call: TRBD1 (5 bases). The V gene lost 3 bases and the J gene lost 5 bases, with 14 bases spanning the gap. Germline CDR1 reads LNHDA; CDR2 reads SQIVND (reference sequence). The CDR3 spans 14 residues. CDR3 coding DNA: TGTGCCAGTAGTATCCTCTATAGGGGCAACGAGCAGTACTTC. This codes for CASSILYRGNEQYF.

The genes are TRBV4-1 and TRBJ2-3, with 11 bases aligning to TRBD2. The germline V gene has CDR1 MGHRA and CDR2 YSYEKL. The trim removed 6 bases at V and 2 bases at J, leaving 4 bases unmatched. This CDR3 is built from 15 residues. The CDR3 region is CASRLTSGDTDTQYF. The CDR3 DNA is TGCGCCAGCAGGCTGACTAGCGGGGACACAGATACGCAGTATTTT.

The chain employs TRBV29-1 and TRBJ2-7; 8 nucleotides agree with TRBD2. The CDR3 covers 16 residues. Germline CDR1 and CDR2: SQVTM and ANQGSEA. V was pared by 5 bases and J by 6 bases, with 18 bases of the junction left unmatched. The CDR3 DNA reads TGCAGCGTTCTAACCCCTCGGGGGGGGACAAGTGGCGAGCAGTACTTC. Protein sequence: CSVLTPRGGTSGEQYF.

The rearrangement joins TRBV30 to TRBJ1-2; 7 positions match TRBD1. The CDR3 totals 16 residues. From germline, CDR1 is GTSNPN and CDR2 SVGIG (reference sequence). J was trimmed by 8 bases and V by 2 bases; bases with no gene match: 17. CDR3 loop: CAWSPYDRVRRKGYTF. CDR3 DNA sequence: TGTGCCTGGAGTCCCTACGACAGGGTTCGCAGGAAAGGCTACACCTTC.

V gene TRBV6-1 combines with J gene TRBJ1-6; D is undetermined. The V gene's germline CDR1 is MNHNS and CDR2 SASEGT. This CDR3 contains 13 residues. Trimming took 8 bases from V and 9 from J, leaving 14 bases between them. DNA for the CDR3: TGTGCCAGCTACGGGTTCATGGGTTCACCCCTCCACTTT. It is translated as CASYGFMGSPLHF.

The V call is TRBV30, the J call TRBJ1-1, with D maybe TRBD1 (5 bases). Trimming took off 2 bases at V and 1 base at J, with 11 bases between the two ends. Germline V CDR1 and CDR2: GTSNPN, SVGIG (reference sequence). This CDR3 has 14 residues. CDR3 sequence: CAWSRDSPNTEAFF. CDR3 nucleotides: TGTGCCTGGAGTCGTGACAGCCCGAACACTGAAGCTTTCTTT. Combining the CDR3 with reference TRBV30 and TRBJ1-1 gives the whole variable domain SQTIHQWPATLVQPVGSPLSLECTVEGTSNPNLYWYRQAAGRGLQLLFYSVGIGQISSEVPQNLSASRPQDRQFILSSKKLLLSDSGFYLCAWSRDSPNTEAFFGQGTRLTVV.

The rearrangement joins TRBV15 to TRBJ1-1, with 9 bases that match TRBD1. Germline CDR1 reads LNHNV; CDR2 reads YYDKDF (reference sequence). V was clipped by 3 bases and J by 2 bases; unmatched bases: 10. This CDR3 region has 17 residues. CDR3 sequence: CATSSVPGQGPNTEAFF. The CDR3, as DNA: TGTGCCACCAGCAGTGTCCCGGGACAGGGACCCAACACTGAAGCTTTCTTT. Full variable domain (remainder filled in from reference TRBV15 and TRBJ1-1): DAMVIQNPRYQVTQFGKPVTLSCSQTLNHNVMYWYQQKSSQAPKLLFHYYDKDFNNEADTPDNFQSRRPNTSFCFLDIRSPGLGDTAMYLCATSSVPGQGPNTEAFFGQGTRLTVV.

The chain has TRBV30 and TRBJ1-4; D ambiguous. Germline V gene sequence: CDR1 GTSNPN, CDR2 SVGIG (reference sequence). Trimming stripped 4 bases from V and 5 bases from J, with 11 bases between. The CDR3 covers 13 residues. CDR3 amino acids: CAWKRVGNEKLFF. The CDR3 DNA is TGTGCCTGGAAGAGGGTCGGGAATGAAAAACTGTTTTTT.

The chain employs TRBV11-2 and TRBJ1-2, with TRBD1 as a possible D gene (5 bases). The germline V gene encodes CDR1 SGHAT and CDR2 FQNNGV. V was shortened by 1 base and J by 7 bases, with 25 bases between the two germline ends. The CDR3 has 18 residues. The CDR3 DNA reads TGTGCCAGCAGCTTAGTGAGTAGGACACCGTTTGGTGTCGGTGGCTACACCTTC. As protein: CASSLVSRTPFGVGGYTF.

The CDR3: CASSSTGPDGYTF. As DNA, the CDR3 is TGTGCCAGCAGTTCTACAGGGCCGGATGGCTACACCTTC. The rearrangement uses TRBV6-1 and TRBJ1-2; D is possibly TRBD1 (6 bases). The ends were cut back, 5 bases at V and 6 bases at J, with 13 bases in the middle. The CDR3 covers 13 residues. Germline V lookup: CDR1 MNHNS, CDR2 SASEGT.